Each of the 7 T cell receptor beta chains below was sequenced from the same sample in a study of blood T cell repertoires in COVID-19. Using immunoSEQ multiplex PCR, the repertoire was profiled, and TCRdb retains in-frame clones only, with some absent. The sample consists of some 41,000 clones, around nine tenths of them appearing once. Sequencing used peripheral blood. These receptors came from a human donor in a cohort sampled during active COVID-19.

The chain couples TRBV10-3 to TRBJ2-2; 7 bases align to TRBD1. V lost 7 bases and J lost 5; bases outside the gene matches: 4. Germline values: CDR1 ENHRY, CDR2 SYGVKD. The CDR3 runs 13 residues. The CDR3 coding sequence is TGTGCCATCACCTCACAGGGGACCGGGGAGCTGTTTTTT. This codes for CAITSQGTGELFF.

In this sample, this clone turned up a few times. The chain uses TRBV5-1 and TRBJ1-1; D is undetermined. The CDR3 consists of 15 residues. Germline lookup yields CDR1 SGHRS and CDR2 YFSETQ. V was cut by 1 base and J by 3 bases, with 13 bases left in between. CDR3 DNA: TGCGCCAGCAGCTTGTTTAAGGGAGAGGACACTGAAGCTTTCTTT. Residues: CASSLFKGEDTEAFF. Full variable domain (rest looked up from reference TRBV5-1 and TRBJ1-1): KAGVTQTPRYLIKTRGQQVTLSCSPISGHRSVSWYQQTPGQGLQFLFEYFSETQRNKGNFPGRFSGRQFSNSRSEMNVSTLELGDSALYLCASSLFKGEDTEAFFGQGTRLTVV.

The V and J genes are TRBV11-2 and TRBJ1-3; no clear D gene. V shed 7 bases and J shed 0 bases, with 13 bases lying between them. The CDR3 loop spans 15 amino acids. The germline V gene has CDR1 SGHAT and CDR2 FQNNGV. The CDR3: CASTYPGSSGNTIYF. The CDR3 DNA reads TGTGCCAGCACCTATCCCGGGTCCTCTGGAAACACCATATATTTT.

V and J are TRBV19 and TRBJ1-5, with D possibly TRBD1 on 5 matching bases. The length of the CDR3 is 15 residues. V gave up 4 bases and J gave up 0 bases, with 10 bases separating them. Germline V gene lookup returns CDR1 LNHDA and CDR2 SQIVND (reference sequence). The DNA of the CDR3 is TGTGCCAGTAGTAGGGGGGGATATAGCAATCAGCCCCAGCATTTT. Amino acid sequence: CASSRGGYSNQPQHF.

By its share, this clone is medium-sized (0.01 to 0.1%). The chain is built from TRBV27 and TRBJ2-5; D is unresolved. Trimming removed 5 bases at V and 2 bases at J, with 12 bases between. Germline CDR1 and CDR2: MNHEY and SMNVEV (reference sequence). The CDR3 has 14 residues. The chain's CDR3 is CASSPLGAQETQYF. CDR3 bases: TGTGCCAGCAGTCCTTTAGGAGCGCAAGAGACCCAGTACTTC.

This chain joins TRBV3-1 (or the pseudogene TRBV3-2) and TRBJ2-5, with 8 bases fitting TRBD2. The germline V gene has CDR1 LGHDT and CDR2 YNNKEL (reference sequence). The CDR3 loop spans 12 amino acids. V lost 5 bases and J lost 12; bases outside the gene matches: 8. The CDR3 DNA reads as TGTGCCAGCAGCAGACTAGCGACTTCGAAGTACTTC. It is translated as CASSRLATSKYF.

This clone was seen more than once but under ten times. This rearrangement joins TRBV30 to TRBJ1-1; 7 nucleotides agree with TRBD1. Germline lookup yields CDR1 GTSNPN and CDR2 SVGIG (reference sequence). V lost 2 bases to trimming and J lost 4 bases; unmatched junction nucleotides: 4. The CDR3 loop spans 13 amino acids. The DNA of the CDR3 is TGTGCCTGGAGTTTACAGGGGCGCACTGAAGCTTTCTTT. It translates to CAWSLQGRTEAFF. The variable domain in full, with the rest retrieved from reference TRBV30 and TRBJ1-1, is SQTIHQWPATLVQPVGSPLSLECTVEGTSNPNLYWYRQAAGRGLQLLFYSVGIGQISSEVPQNLSASRPQDRQFILSSKKLLLSDSGFYLCAWSLQGRTEAFFGQGTRLTVV.